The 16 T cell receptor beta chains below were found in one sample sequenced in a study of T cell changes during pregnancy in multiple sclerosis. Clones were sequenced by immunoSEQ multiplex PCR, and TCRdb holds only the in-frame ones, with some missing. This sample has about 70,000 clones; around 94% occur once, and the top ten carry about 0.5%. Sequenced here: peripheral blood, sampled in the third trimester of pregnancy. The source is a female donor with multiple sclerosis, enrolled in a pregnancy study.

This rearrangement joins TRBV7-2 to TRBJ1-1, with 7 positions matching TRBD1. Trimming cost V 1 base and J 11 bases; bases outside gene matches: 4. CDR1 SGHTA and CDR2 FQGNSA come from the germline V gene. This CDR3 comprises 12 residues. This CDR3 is CASSLVDREAFF. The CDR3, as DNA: TGTGCCAGCAGCTTAGTAGACAGGGAGGCTTTCTTT.

CDR3 DNA sequence: TGTGCCAGTAGTAAGCCGGGACAGGGTGTGCCTGAAGCTTTCTTT. Its translation is CASSKPGQGVPEAFF. This rearrangement joins TRBV19 to TRBJ1-1, with 9 bases identical to TRBD1. The CDR3 covers 15 residues. With 4 bases clipped from V and 6 bases from J, the junction kept 9 bases outside the gene matches. Per the germline V gene, CDR1 is LNHDA and CDR2 is SQIVND (reference sequence).

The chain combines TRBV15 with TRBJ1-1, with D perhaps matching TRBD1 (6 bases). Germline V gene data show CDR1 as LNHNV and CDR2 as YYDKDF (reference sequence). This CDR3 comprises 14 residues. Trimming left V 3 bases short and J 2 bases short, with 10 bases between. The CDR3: CATSSLTGNTEAFF. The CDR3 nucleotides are TGTGCCACCAGCAGTCTGACAGGTAACACTGAAGCTTTCTTT.

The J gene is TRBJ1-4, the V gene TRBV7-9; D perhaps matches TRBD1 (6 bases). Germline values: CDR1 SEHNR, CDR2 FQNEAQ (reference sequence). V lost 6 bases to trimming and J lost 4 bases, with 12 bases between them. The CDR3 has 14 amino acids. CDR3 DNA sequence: TGTGCCAGCAGTACTGGACAGATTAATGAAAAACTGTTTTTT. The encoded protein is CASSTGQINEKLFF. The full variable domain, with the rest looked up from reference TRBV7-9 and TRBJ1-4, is DTGVSQNPRHKITKRGQNVTFRCDPISEHNRLYWYRQTLGQGPEFLTYFQNEAQLEKSRLLSDRFSAERPKGSFSTLEIQRTEQGDSAMYLCASSTGQINEKLFFGSGTQLSVL.

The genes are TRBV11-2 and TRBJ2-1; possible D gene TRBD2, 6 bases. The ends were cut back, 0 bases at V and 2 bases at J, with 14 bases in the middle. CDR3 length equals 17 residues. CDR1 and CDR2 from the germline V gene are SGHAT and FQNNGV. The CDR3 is CASSLDLNSGTYNEQFF. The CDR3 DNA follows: TGTGCCAGCAGCTTAGACCTGAATAGCGGAACCTACAATGAGCAGTTCTTC.

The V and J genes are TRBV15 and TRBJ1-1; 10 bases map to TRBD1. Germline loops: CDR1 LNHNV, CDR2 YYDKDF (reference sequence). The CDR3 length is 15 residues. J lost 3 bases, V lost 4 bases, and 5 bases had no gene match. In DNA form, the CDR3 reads TGTGCCACCAGCACGGGACAGGGGTGGGACACTGAAGCTTTCTTT. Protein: CATSTGQGWDTEAFF.

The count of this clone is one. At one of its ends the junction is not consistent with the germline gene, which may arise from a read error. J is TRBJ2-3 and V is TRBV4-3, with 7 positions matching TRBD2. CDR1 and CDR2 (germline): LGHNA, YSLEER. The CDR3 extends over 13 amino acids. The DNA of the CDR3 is TGCGCCAGCAGCCAAGATGTGTTGACTAGCCGGAATTTT. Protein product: CASSQDVLTSRNF.

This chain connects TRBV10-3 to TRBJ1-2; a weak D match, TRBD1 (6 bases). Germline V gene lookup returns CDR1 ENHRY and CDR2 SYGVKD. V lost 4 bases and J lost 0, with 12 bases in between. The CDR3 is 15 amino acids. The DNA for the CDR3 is TGTGCCATCAGTGTAGGGGGTGCAGCTAACTATGGCTACACCTTC. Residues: CAISVGGAANYGYTF.

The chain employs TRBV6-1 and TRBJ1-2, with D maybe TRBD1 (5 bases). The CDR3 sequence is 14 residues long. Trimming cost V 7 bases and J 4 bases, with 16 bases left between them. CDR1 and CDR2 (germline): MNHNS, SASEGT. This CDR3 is CASTLDSSGYGYTF. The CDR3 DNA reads TGTGCCAGCACCCTAGACAGCTCTGGCTATGGCTACACCTTC.

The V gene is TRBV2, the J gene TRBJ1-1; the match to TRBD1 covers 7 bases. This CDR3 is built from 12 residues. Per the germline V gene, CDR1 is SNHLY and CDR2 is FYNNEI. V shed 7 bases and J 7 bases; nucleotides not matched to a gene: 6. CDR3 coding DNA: TGTGCCAGCAACCGGGACAGTCTTGAAGCTTTCTTT. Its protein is CASNRDSLEAFF. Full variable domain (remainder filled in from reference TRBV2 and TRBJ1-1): EPEVTQTPSHQVTQMGQEVILRCVPISNHLYFYWYRQILGQKVEFLVSFYNNEISEKSEIFDDQFSVERPDGSNFTLKIRSTKLEDSAMYFCASNRDSLEAFFGQGTRLTVV.

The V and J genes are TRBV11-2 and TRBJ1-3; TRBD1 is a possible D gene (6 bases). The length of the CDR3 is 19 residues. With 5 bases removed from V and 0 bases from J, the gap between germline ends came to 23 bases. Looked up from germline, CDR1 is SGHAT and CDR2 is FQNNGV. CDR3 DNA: TGTGCCAGCAGCCCCCGGTCCGGACGGGGGGCAGACTCTGGAAACACCATATATTTT. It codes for CASSPRSGRGADSGNTIYF.

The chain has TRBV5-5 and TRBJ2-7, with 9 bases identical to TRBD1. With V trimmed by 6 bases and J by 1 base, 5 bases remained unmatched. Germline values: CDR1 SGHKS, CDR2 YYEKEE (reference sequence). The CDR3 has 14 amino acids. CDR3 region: CASTSGTGSYEQYF. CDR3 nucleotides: TGTGCCAGCACCTCCGGGACAGGGTCCTACGAGCAGTACTTC. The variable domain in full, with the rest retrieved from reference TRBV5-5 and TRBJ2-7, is DAGVTQSPTHLIKTRGQQVTLRCSPISGHKSVSWYQQVLGQGPQFIFQYYEKEERGRGNFPDRFSARQFPNYSSELNVNALLLGDSALYLCASTSGTGSYEQYFGPGTRLTVT.

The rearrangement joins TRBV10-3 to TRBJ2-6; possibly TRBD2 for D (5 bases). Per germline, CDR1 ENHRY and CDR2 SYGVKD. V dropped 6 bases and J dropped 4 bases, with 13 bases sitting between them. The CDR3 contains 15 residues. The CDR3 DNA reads TGTGCCATCAGCCCCGGGGTCTCGGGGGCCAACGTCCTGACTTTC. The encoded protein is CAISPGVSGANVLTF.

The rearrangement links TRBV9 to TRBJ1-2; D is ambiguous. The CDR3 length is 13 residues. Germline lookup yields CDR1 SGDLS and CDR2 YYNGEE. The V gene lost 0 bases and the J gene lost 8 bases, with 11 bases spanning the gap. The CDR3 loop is CASSVDEGYGYTF. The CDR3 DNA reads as TGTGCCAGCAGCGTAGATGAGGGTTACGGCTACACCTTC.

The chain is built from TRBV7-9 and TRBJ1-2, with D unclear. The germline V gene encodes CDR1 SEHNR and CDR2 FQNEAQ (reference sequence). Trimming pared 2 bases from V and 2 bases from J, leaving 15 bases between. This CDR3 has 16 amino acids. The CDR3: CASSLRLGRPNYGYTF. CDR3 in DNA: TGTGCCAGCAGCTTAAGATTGGGCAGGCCCAACTATGGCTACACCTTC. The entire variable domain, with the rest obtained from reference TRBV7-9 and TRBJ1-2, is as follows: DTGVSQNPRHKITKRGQNVTFRCDPISEHNRLYWYRQTLGQGPEFLTYFQNEAQLEKSRLLSDRFSAERPKGSFSTLEIQRTEQGDSAMYLCASSLRLGRPNYGYTFGSGTRLTVV.

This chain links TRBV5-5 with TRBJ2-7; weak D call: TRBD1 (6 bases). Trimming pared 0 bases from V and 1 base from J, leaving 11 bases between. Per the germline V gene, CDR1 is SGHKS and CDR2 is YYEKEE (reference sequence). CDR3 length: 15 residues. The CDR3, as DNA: TGTGCCAGCAGCTTGGATCGGACAGTTTCCTACGAGCAGTACTTC. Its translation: CASSLDRTVSYEQYF.